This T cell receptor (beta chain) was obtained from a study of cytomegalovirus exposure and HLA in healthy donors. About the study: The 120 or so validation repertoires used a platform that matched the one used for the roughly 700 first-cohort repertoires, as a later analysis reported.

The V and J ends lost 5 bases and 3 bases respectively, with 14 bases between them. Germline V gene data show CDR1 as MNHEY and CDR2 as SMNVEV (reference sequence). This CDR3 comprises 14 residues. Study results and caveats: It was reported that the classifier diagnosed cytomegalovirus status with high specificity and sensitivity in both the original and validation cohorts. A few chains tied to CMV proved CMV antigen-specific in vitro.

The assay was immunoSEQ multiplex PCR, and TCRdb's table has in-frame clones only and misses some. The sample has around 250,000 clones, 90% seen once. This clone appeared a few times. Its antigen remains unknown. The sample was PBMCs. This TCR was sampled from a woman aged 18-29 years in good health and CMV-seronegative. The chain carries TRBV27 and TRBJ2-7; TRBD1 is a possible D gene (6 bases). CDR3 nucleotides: TGTGCCAGCAGTGCCTATGAGGGGGTCTACGAGCAGTACTTC. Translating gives CASSAYEGVYEQYF.